This T cell receptor (beta chain) is drawn from a study of Graves' ophthalmopathy and Graves' hyperthyroidism. Overall study context: At initial diagnosis, peripheral blood was obtained, and this preceded any treatment. Findings and caveats of the study: Blood also carried most expanded thyroid clonotypes exceeding 0.001 frequency.

This clonotype has at least ten counts. Antigen: not known. The CDR3 is 16 amino acids. CDR1 and CDR2 (germline): KGHSY, FQNENV. With 5 bases removed from V and 7 bases from J, the gap between germline ends came to 21 bases. Researchers took RNA transcripts and amplified TCR beta CDR3 regions from them. HTBI-primed RT-PCR formed the first round, and a multiplex PCR formed the second. From the multiplex PCR reads, TCRdb called clonotypes with MiXCR, one entry per CDR3 protein. Found here are approximately 160,000 distinct CDR3 sequences, roughly two fifths of them singletons; the top ten hold roughly 8.9%. Certain patients, namely those with other autoimmune diseases, uncontrolled infections, pregnancy or lactation, were excluded. Diagnosis was based on clinical symptoms, serum thyroxine, TRAb, thyroid ultrasound and orbital computed tomography.

The chain is built from TRBV16 and TRBJ1-5, with TRBD1 as a possible D gene (5 bases). Sequencing input: peripheral blood. The TCR was taken from a man under 40 with Graves' ophthalmopathy. The CDR3 reads CASSGRWLGLGQPQHF. In DNA, the CDR3 is TGTGCCAGCAGCGGCCGGTGGTTGGGGCTGGGACAGCCCCAGCATTTT.